The next 21 T cell receptor beta chains were all read from a single sample in a study of early T cells in non-severe SARS-CoV-2 infection. TCRdb re-called the 5' RACE reads through MiXCR, storing one row per CDR3 protein. The table shows roughly 55,000 distinct CDR3 sequences, with about 5.9% occurring only once. Sequencing input: whole blood. The receptors come from an adult who was a healthcare worker with PCR-confirmed SARS-CoV-2 infection or an uninfected control (not recorded which).

This clonotype was seen ten or more times. The chain has TRBV9 and TRBJ2-5, with D possibly TRBD2 on 6 matching bases. Trimming removed 3 bases at V and 5 bases at J, with 17 bases between. Germline V gene sequence: CDR1 SGDLS, CDR2 YYNGEE. This CDR3 spans 15 amino acids. The CDR3 DNA reads as TGTGCCAGCAGCGGCGCCGGGACTTCGGGGGAGACCCAGTACTTC. Its protein is CASSGAGTSGETQYF.

The sample holds many counts of this clonotype. This rearrangement joins TRBV5-1 to TRBJ2-2; the D gene is possibly TRBD2 (5 bases). Germline CDR1 is SGHRS and CDR2 is YFSETQ. The CDR3 is made up of 16 amino acids. The V and J ends lost 1 base and 6 bases respectively, with 16 bases between them. CDR3 sequence: CASSLTSLTVAGELFF. DNA of the CDR3: TGCGCCAGCAGCTTGACTAGTCTTACTGTCGCCGGGGAGCTGTTTTTT.

This clonotype turned up a few times. The chain links TRBV28 to TRBJ2-7; no reliable D call. The germline CDR1 and CDR2 sequences are MDHEN and SYDVKM. This CDR3 has 12 residues. V was trimmed by 2 bases and J by 3 bases, leaving 5 bases between them. CDR3 bases: TGTGCCAGCAGTTTAGTTGGCTACGAGCAGTACTTC. Translated: CASSLVGYEQYF.

The J gene is TRBJ2-3, the V gene TRBV10-3; TRBD1 aligns across 9 bases. The V gene end was trimmed by 2 bases and the J gene end by 6 bases; junction bases not matched to a gene: 3. Germline CDR1 is ENHRY and CDR2 is SYGVKD. The CDR3 extends over 14 amino acids. This chain's CDR3 is CAISEGQGRDTQYF. DNA for the CDR3: TGTGCCATCAGTGAGGGACAGGGGAGGGATACGCAGTATTTT.

This clonotype was counted a few times. As DNA, the CDR3 is TGTGCCAGTAGTATCTTAGGGGGGACGGACTACACCGGGGAGCTGTTTTTT. It is translated as CASSILGGTDYTGELFF. This chain connects TRBV19 to TRBJ2-2, with D perhaps being TRBD1 or TRBD2 (6 bases each). V was cut by 3 bases and J by 3 bases, with 17 bases left in between. CDR3 length: 17 amino acids. Germline CDR1 LNHDA, CDR2 SQIVND (reference sequence).

This clonotype came up many times. The chain carries TRBV5-4 and TRBJ2-3; TRBD2 aligns across 12 bases. This CDR3 has 15 amino acids. J lost 2 bases, V lost 4 bases, and 2 bases had no gene match. Germline assignment: CDR1 SGHNT and CDR2 YYREEE (reference sequence). CDR3 residues: CASSLAGGPTDTQYF. The CDR3 coding sequence is TGTGCCAGCAGCCTAGCGGGGGGGCCCACAGATACGCAGTATTTT.

Remarks on this clonotype: At one boundary the junction diverges from the germline segment, which might be a read error. The genes are TRBV18 and TRBJ2-5; 7 nucleotides agree with TRBD2. The CDR3 is made up of 15 amino acids. Germline V gene sequence: CDR1 KGHSH, CDR2 LQKENI. CDR3 loop: CASSPPLGGEETQYF. CDR3 nucleotides: TGTGCCAGCTCCCCACCTTTGGGGGGGGAAGAGACCCAGTACTTC.

In this sample, this clonotype turned up many times. The chain couples TRBV20-1 to TRBJ2-7; 7 bases align to TRBD1. Losses at the gene ends were 5 bases for V and 3 bases for J; bases not matched to a gene: 7. Germline V CDR1 and CDR2: DFQATT, SNEGSKA (reference sequence). The CDR3 contains 13 residues. In nucleotides, the CDR3 is TGCAGTGCTGATCCGACAGGGAGCTACGAGCAGTACTTC. It codes for CSADPTGSYEQYF.

As concerns this clonotype: A much larger clone lies a single base off, so this may be a read error. The rearrangement joins TRBV10-2 to TRBJ2-7; 8 bases align to TRBD2. CDR3 length: 14 residues. V dropped 8 bases and J dropped 3; count of bases not matched to a gene: 9. CDR1 is WSHSY, CDR2 SAAADI, per germline. CDR3 nucleotides: TGCGCCAGCCTGGGACGAGCGGGGGTCTACGAGCAGTACTTC. This translates into CASLGRAGVYEQYF.

This clonotype was observed at least ten times. V is TRBV6-1 and J is TRBJ2-1; D is uncertain. Germline lookup yields CDR1 MNHNS and CDR2 SASEGT. This CDR3 spans 16 amino acids. With 8 bases removed from V and 3 bases from J, the gap between germline ends came to 20 bases. The CDR3, as DNA: TGTGCCAGCCGGTTGGAGACACGCACATTCTACAATGAGCAGTTCTTC. This translates into CASRLETRTFYNEQFF.

The V gene is TRBV7-2, the J gene TRBJ2-5; D gene uncertain. The V end was cut by 0 bases, the J end by 3 bases, with 5 bases between. The germline V gene has CDR1 SGHTA and CDR2 FQGNSA. The CDR3 is 13 residues long. CDR3 bases: TGTGCCAGCAGCTTAGCGGGGAAAGAGACCCAGTACTTC. This translates into CASSLAGKETQYF.

This clonotype was detected only a few times. The junction departs from the called germline gene at one end, perhaps through a read error. The chain has TRBV23-1 and TRBJ2-3, with D perhaps matching TRBD1 (6 bases). TRBV23-1 is an ORF, with its function uncertain. The CDR3 contains 13 residues. Written as DNA, the CDR3 is TGTCCACTGTCAGGGGACAGCACAGATACGCAGTATTTT. Translated, it gives CPLSGDSTDTQYF.

The chain recombines TRBV3-1 with TRBJ2-7; D is tentatively TRBD1 or TRBD2 (6 bases each). Germline V CDR1 and CDR2: LGHDT, YNNKEL (reference sequence). This CDR3 has 14 residues. The ends were cut back, 1 base at V and 6 bases at J, with 13 bases in the middle. The CDR3, as DNA: TGTGCCAGCAGCCAAGTTCGGGGGCCTACCGAGCAGTACTTC. It specifies CASSQVRGPTEQYF.

The chain recombines TRBV7-6 with TRBJ1-4; D gene ambiguous. This CDR3 spans 16 amino acids. Germline loops: CDR1 SGHVS, CDR2 FNYEAQ. The V gene lost 5 bases and the J gene lost 5 bases, with 18 bases spanning the gap. The CDR3 region has the DNA TGTGCCAGCAGCACCCGCCCGGCGGGTTTAAATGAAAAACTGTTTTTT. Residues: CASSTRPAGLNEKLFF.

V and J are TRBV11-2 and TRBJ2-3; TRBD2 aligns across 8 bases. The CDR3 has 16 residues. CDR1 SGHAT and CDR2 FQNNGV come from the germline V gene. V trimming: 6 bases; J trimming: 2 bases; junction bases outside the gene matches: 10. CDR3 amino acids: CASRRGVASYTDTQYF. The CDR3 DNA reads as TGTGCCAGCAGGCGGGGGGTGGCTTCCTACACAGATACGCAGTATTTT.

This clonotype has a count of ten or more. The V call is TRBV20-1, the J call TRBJ2-3; 10 positions agree with TRBD2. In germline, CDR1 is DFQATT, CDR2 SNEGSKA (reference sequence). This CDR3 region has 15 residues. With V trimmed by 6 bases and J by 2 bases, 8 bases remained unmatched. CDR3 sequence (DNA): TGCAGTGCAGCGGGGGGGCAAGGGCTCACAGATACGCAGTATTTT. As protein: CSAAGGQGLTDTQYF.

This clonotype showed up many times. The chain recombines TRBV6-2 or TRBV6-3 with TRBJ2-7, with D perhaps assigned TRBD1 or TRBD2 (5 bases each). The germline V gene encodes CDR1 MNHEY and CDR2 SVGEGT. The V gene lost 6 bases and the J gene lost 6 bases, with 9 bases spanning the gap. The CDR3 spans 11 residues. This CDR3 is CASSTGPEQYF. In DNA form, the CDR3 reads TGTGCCAGCAGCACGGGACCCGAGCAGTACTTC.

The V call is TRBV7-3, the J call TRBJ2-1; D is ambiguous. Trimming left V 5 bases short and J 8 bases short, with 19 bases between. This CDR3 spans 15 amino acids. Germline assignment: CDR1 SGHTA and CDR2 FQGTGA. CDR3 residues: CASSVTSAYVDEQFF. CDR3 in DNA: TGTGCCAGCAGCGTTACGAGCGCGTATGTCGATGAGCAGTTCTTC.

This clonotype was observed a few times. V and J are TRBV6-2 or TRBV6-3 and TRBJ1-6, with 7 nucleotides matching TRBD1. V was clipped by 2 bases and J by 9 bases; unmatched bases: 4. This CDR3 has 14 residues. CDR1 and CDR2 (germline): MNHEY, SVGEGT. CDR3 nucleotide sequence: TGTGCCAGCAGTTACGACAGGGAAAGTTCACCCCTCCACTTT. This sequence encodes CASSYDRESSPLHF.

Only a few counts were recorded for this clonotype. This CDR3 is CASSRPGPQHF. CDR3 coding DNA: TGTGCCAGCAGTCGCCCGGGGCCCCAGCATTTT. V gene TRBV6-2 or TRBV6-3 combines with J gene TRBJ1-5; D remains ambiguous. Germline values: CDR1 MNHEY, CDR2 SVGEGT. V lost 5 bases to trimming and J lost 9 bases, with 8 bases between them. The CDR3 runs 11 residues.

By share, this clonotype counts as medium-sized. V is TRBV6-2 or TRBV6-3 and J is TRBJ2-2; D not resolved. The V gene's germline CDR1 is MNHEY and CDR2 SVGEGT. Trimming removed 10 bases at V and 5 bases at J, with 11 bases between. CDR3 length equals 12 residues. The CDR3 is CATNLGTGELFF. The CDR3 DNA reads TGTGCCACCAACTTAGGTACCGGGGAGCTGTTTTTT.